Here is one TCR beta chain with its context. Its antigen is unknown. This entry is derived from a study of T cells in localized non-small cell lung cancer. This CDR3 has 13 amino acids. The germline V gene encodes CDR1 MDHEN and CDR2 SYDVKM. V lost 5 bases, J lost 11 bases, and 16 bases lay in between. Sequencing was performed with immunoSEQ multiplex PCR; in TCRdb, only in-frame clones are kept and a portion is missing. The sample holds roughly 26,000 clones, about 85% seen once. Notes on the study in general: Clonality of T cells reached its maximum in uninvolved adjacent lung, surpassing tumor. Greater T cell density in blood accompanied longer overall survival.

Specimen: peripheral blood, collected before any cancer treatment. This receptor was obtained from a female donor over 55 with stage II squamous cell lung carcinoma. The chain combines TRBV28 with TRBJ1-5; D possibly corresponds to TRBD1 (5 bases). CDR3 coding DNA: TGTGCCAGCAGTCCAGGGTGGGCTTCGACCCAGCATTTT. The encoded protein is CASSPGWASTQHF.